The clone carrying this TCR beta chain showed up just a few times. This record belongs to a study of cytomegalovirus exposure and HLA in healthy donors. The primer mix had 60 Vbeta and 13 Jbeta primers. TCRdb's copy holds only in-frame clones and misses some; the assay was immunoSEQ multiplex PCR. The data contain 170,000 or so clones, 77% of them singletons. Germline assignment: CDR1 MGHRA and CDR2 YSYEKL. The CDR3 spans 13 residues. Losses at the gene ends were 2 bases for V and 6 bases for J; bases not matched to a gene: 3. Sequenced: PBMCs. The rearrangement links TRBV4-1 to TRBJ2-7, with TRBD1 matching over 8 bases. The receptor's source is a woman in her fifties or sixties in good health and CMV-seropositive. The CDR3 sequence: CASSQPGTGEQYF. The CDR3 region has the DNA TGCGCCAGCAGCCAACCTGGGACAGGCGAGCAGTACTTC.